This T cell receptor beta chain was documented in a study of identical twins. All donors were healthy Caucasians. The study's findings and limits: Memory repertoires showed no such pattern, whereas abundant cord blood beta clonotypes carried fewer insertions. Models underpredicted monozygotic twin sharing of out-of-frame TCR alpha.

This clonotype has a handful of counts. The antigen remains unidentified. The authors used template switching to add a universal primer site and gave cDNA unique molecular identifiers. MiXCR, run by TCRdb on the 5' RACE reads, gives a single entry per CDR3 protein. The sample gives 1.5 million to 2 million distinct CDR3 sequences, 25% to 35% of which show up once; roughly 0.3% is in the top ten. This TCR came from a newborn girl in good health. Sequencing was carried out using cord blood.

The CDR3 DNA follows: TGTGCCAGCAGCCAAGTTAGGACTAGCGGGGCTTTAAATGAGCAGTTCTTC. Protein sequence: CASSQVRTSGALNEQFF. The J gene is TRBJ2-1, the V gene TRBV4-2, with TRBD2 matching 12 bases. The length of the CDR3 is 17 residues. Germline loops: CDR1 LGHNA, CDR2 YNFKEQ. Unmatched junction bases numbered 8, after V lost 1 base and J lost 7 bases.